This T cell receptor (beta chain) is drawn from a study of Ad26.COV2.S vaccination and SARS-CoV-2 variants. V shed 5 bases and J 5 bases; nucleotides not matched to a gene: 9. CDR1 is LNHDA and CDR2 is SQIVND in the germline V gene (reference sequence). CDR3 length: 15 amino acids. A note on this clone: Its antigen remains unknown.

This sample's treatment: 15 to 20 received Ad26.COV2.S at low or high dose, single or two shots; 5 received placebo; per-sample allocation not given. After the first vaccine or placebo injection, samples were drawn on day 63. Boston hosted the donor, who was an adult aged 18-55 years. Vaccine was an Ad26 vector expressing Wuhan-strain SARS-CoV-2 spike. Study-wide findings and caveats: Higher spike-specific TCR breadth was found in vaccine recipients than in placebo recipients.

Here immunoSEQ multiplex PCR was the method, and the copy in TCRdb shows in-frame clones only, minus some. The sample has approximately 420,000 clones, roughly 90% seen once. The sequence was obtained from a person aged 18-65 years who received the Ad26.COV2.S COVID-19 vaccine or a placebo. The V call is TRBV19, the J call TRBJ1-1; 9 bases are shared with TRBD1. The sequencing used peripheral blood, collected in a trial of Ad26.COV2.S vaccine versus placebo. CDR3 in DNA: TGTGCCAGTAGTTGGGGACAGGGTGCTGGGACTGAAGCTTTCTTT. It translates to CASSWGQGAGTEAFF.